The rows below give T cell receptor beta chains drawn from one sample of a study of early T cells in non-severe SARS-CoV-2 infection. MiXCR was run by TCRdb on the 5' RACE reads, yielding one entry per CDR3 protein. The table shows some 80,000 distinct CDR3 sequences, with around 9.3% occurring only once. Here the sequenced sample was whole blood, taken at baseline. These receptors were obtained from an adult who was a healthcare worker with PCR-confirmed SARS-CoV-2 infection or an uninfected control (not recorded which). Each CDR3 is given without its conserved first and last residue.

V	CDR3
TRBV5-5	ASSSGADNSPLH
TRBV28	ASTQSGTVNTIY
TRBV7-9	ASSLAGAYLNGYT
TRBV5-5	ASSLKENTEAF
TRBV25-1	ASSGSGLDSPLH
TRBV29-1	SVLVGPYEQY
TRBV28	ASSLSQLPRAGELF
TRBV3-1	ASSPHGLFFNEQF
TRBV5-5	ASSLTRGSTDTQY
TRBV3-1	ASSQSPFGEQY
TRBV5-1	ASSIELAGVYNEQF
TRBV20-1	SARDPVIFQTQY
TRBV3-1	ASSPYVGGYGYT
TRBV11-2	ASSLGGSEQF
TRBV28	ASSPAGMGAQGNYGYT
TRBV5-6	ASSSLPRVSGTGELF
TRBV18	ASSLYGQGNPAYEQY
TRBV2	ASSGPGATEAF
TRBV7-9	ASSKGPGQGANYGYT
TRBV5-1	ASSLPTPGETQY
TRBV6-1	ASSERGAEEAF
TRBV6-4	ASSDSGGAQMGPF
TRBV7-9	ASSSRRGKLYNEQF
TRBV7-3	ASSPTGGRGATQY
TRBV25-1	ASHGRGSTGELF
TRBV5-4	ASSQEAGTSYEQY
TRBV27	AIGRPGETQY
TRBV11-2	ASSGPHVTLGVQETQY
TRBV11-2	ASSLARQSYEQY
TRBV20-1	SARQGLAYPIQY
TRBV6-1	ASSEARDSRNTQY
TRBV27	ASSLGRANEKLF
TRBV27	ASSLRQELKETQY
TRBV19	AIVGMSSYEQY
TRBV27	ASSSVSTTEAF
TRBV3-1	ASSHARQGRAYTEAF
TRBV7-8	ASSSLAGTSTDTQY
TRBV20-1	SASVRAYKETQY
TRBV12-3/TRBV12-4	ASSLGEGGYT
TRBV20-1	SARDLAKNIQY
TRBV12-2	ASRLRWWDRDNEKLF
TRBV2	ASSETLGRYTDTQY
TRBV12-3/TRBV12-4	ASSFGGSATGELF
TRBV11-2	ASSPWTAQETQY
TRBV21-1	ASSKYMNTEAF
TRBV5-5	ASSLAGSISYEQY
TRBV6-6	ASSYSSSSGAKNNEQF
TRBV6-6	ASSKQGTADTQY